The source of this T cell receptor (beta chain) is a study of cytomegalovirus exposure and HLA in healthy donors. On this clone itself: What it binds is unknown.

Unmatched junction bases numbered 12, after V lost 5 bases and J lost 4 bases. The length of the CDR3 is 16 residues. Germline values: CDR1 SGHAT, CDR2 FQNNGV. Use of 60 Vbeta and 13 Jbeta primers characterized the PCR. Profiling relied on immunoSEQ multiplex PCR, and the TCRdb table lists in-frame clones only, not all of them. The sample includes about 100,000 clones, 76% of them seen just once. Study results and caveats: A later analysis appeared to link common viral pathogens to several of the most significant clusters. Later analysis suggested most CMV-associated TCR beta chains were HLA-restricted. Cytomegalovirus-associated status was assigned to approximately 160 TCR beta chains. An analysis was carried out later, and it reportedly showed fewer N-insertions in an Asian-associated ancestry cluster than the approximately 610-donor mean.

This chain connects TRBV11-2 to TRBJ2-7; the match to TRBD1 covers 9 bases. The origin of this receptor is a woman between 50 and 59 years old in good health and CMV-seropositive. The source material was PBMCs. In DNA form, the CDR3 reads TGTGCCAGCAGCAGGCCTCGGGACAGGGCCGGGTACGAGCAGTACTTC. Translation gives CASSRPRDRAGYEQYF.